The T cell receptor beta chain described here comes from a study of shared clonotypes between healthy human individuals. Of note for this clone: Its antigen is unknown.

Generated by immunoSEQ multiplex PCR, the TCRdb table keeps only in-frame clones and is missing some. The sample gives roughly 2.2 million clones, roughly 92% of which show up once; 0.37% is in the top ten. In germline, CDR1 is SGHAT, CDR2 FQNNGV. The CDR3 is 14 residues long. V lost 5 bases to trimming and J lost 8 bases, with 16 bases between them. Study-wide findings and caveats: Sampling used blood alone; tissue repertoires probably differ.

All donors were Caucasian adults living in Nashville, Tennessee. This receptor was taken from a man between 18 and 35 years old in good health. Some clones in this sample may be carry-over from other donors' samples. The specimen was naive CD4+ T cells from PBMCs. The sample's subset: CD45RA+ positively selected. The rearrangement links TRBV11-2 to TRBJ2-1, with D hard to call. CDR3 bases: TGTGCCAGCAGCACCGTTAGGCGCTCGGATGAGCAGTTCTTC. It yields the protein CASSTVRRSDEQFF.